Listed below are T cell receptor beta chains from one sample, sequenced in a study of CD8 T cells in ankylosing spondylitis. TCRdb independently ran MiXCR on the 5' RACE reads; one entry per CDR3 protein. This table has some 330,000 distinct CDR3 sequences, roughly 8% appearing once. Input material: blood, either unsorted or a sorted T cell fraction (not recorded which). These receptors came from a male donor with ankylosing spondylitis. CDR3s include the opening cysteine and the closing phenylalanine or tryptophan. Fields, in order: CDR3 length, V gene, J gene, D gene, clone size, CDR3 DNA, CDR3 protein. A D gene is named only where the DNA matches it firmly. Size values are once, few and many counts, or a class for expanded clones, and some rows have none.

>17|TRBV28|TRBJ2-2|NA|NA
TGTGCCAGCAGTTTAGGTCTTCTCGCACTTAACACCGGGGAGCTGTTTTTT
CASSLGLLALNTGELFF
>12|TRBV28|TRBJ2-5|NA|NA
TGTGCCAGCAGTTTCGGCTCGAAGACCCAGTACTTC
CASSFGSKTQYF
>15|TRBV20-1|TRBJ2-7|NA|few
TGCAGTGCTGAGATGTGGGGGCATGAATTCTACGAGCAGTACTTC
CSAEMWGHEFYEQYF
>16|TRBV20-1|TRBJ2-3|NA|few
TGCAGTGCCCACGGCGGCAGGGAATCGGGCACAGATACGCAGTATTTT
CSAHGGRESGTDTQYF
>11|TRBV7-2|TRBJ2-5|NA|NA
TGTGCCAGCAGCTTTTGGTCGGCCCAGTACTTC
CASSFWSAQYF
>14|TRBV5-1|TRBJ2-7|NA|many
TGCGCCAGCAGCTTGTTCCGGGGAGAATACGAGCAGTACTTC
CASSLFRGEYEQYF
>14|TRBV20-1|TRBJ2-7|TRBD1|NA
TGCAGTGCCCAGTCAGGTGGACAGGGCTACGAGCAGTACTTC
CSAQSGGQGYEQYF
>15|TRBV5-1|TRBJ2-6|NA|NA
TGCGCCAGCAGTCTGCTCTTTACCGGGGCCAACGTCCTGACTTTC
CASSLLFTGANVLTF
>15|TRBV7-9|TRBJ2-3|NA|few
TGTGCCAGCAGCTTAAACCGAGGGTACACAGATACGCAGTATTTT
CASSLNRGYTDTQYF
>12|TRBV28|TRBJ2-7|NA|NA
TGTGCCAGCAGGGGCGACCGGGACCAAGAGTACTTC
CASRGDRDQEYF
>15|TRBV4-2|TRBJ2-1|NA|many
TGTGCCAGCAGCCAAGATCCGGAATCGGTCTATGAGCAGTTCTTC
CASSQDPESVYEQFF
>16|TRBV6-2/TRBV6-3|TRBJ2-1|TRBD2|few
TGTGCCAGCAGAGCGGGACTAGCGGGGTTCTACAATGAGCAGTTCTTC
CASRAGLAGFYNEQFF
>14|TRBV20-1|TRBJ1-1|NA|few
TGCAGTGCTAGCAGACAGGTGATGAACACTGAAGCTTTCTTT
CSASRQVMNTEAFF
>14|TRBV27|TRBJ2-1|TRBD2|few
TGTGCCAGCAGTGGACTAGCGGGAGGTTCGGAGCAGTTCTTC
CASSGLAGGSEQFF
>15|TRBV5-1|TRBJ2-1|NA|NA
TGCGCCAGCAGCTTGGCCGGAACAGCAGACAATGAGCAGTTCTTC
CASSLAGTADNEQFF
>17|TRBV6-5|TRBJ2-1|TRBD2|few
TGTGCCAGCAGTTACTACAGGCGGGAGGGCCCCTACAATGAGCAGTTCTTC
CASSYYRREGPYNEQFF
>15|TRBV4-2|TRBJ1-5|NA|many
TGTGCCAGCAGCCAAGTGGGGTACAGCAATCAGCCCCAGCATTTT
CASSQVGYSNQPQHF
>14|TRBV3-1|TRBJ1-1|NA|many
TGTGCCAGCAACCCGGGGGGGCCGAACACTGAAGCTTTCTTT
CASNPGGPNTEAFF
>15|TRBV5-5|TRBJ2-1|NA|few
TGTGCCAGCAGCTTGGCCAGCACCCCCCCCTACGAGCAGTTCTTC
CASSLASTPPYEQFF
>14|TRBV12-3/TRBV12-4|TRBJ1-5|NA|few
TGTGCCAGCAGTTTAGCGACAGGAAATCAGCCCCAGCATTTT
CASSLATGNQPQHF
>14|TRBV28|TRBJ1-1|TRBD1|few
TGTGCCAGCGGGTGGTCCAGGGGGTATACTGAAGCTTTCTTT
CASGWSRGYTEAFF
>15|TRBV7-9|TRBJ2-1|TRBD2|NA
TGTGCCAGCAGCTTTGGGCTAGCGGGCGTCTATGAGCAGTTCTTC
CASSFGLAGVYEQFF
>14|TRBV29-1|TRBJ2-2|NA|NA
TGCAGCGTCCCCAACCTCTGGAACACCGGGGAGCTGTTTTTT
CSVPNLWNTGELFF
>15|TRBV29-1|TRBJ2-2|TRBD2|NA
TGCAGCGTTGAGGGACTAGCGGCGAACACCGGGGAGCTGTTTTTT
CSVEGLAANTGELFF
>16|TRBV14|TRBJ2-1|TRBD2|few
TGTGCCAGCAGCCAAGCCCGCGGGACTAGCGGGATGGGGCAGTTCTTC
CASSQARGTSGMGQFF
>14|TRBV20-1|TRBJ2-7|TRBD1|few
TGCAGTGCCCAGGCGGGACAGGGGGCCTACGAGCAGTACTTC
CSAQAGQGAYEQYF
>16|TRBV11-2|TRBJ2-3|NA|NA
TGTGCCAGCAGCTTAGATCTTGGCGGCCCCACAGATACGCAGTATTTT
CASSLDLGGPTDTQYF
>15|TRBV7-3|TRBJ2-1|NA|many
TGTGCCAGCAGCTTAGACGGGAGAGGGTACAATGAGCAGTTCTTC
CASSLDGRGYNEQFF
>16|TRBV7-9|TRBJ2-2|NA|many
TGTGCCAGCAGCTATCAGGGCATAGTCTTCCCCGGGGAGCTGTTTTTT
CASSYQGIVFPGELFF
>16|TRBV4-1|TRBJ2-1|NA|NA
TGCGCCAGCAGCCAAGGCGGGTACGGGAGAGACAATGAGCAGTTCTTC
CASSQGGYGRDNEQFF
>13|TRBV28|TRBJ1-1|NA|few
TGTGCCAGCAGTTTATGGGGAGCCCTTGAAGCTTTCTTT
CASSLWGALEAFF
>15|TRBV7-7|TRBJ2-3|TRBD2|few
TGTGCCAGCAGTCCCAGGACTAGCGGGAGGGATACGCAGTATTTT
CASSPRTSGRDTQYF
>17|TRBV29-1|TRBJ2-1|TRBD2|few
TGCAGCGTTTATACGGGGGCTAGCGGGAGCAAAGGCGATGAGCAGTTCTTC
CSVYTGASGSKGDEQFF
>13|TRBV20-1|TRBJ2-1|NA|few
TGCAGTGCTAGAGCGGGACTCTTCAATGAGCAGTTCTTC
CSARAGLFNEQFF
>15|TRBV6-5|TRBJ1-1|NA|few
TGTGCCAGCAGTTACTCGCCGGGGGTGGACACTGAAGCTTTCTTT
CASSYSPGVDTEAFF
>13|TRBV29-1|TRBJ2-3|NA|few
TGCAGCGTTCTTTCGGGTACGGAAGATACGCAGTATTTT
CSVLSGTEDTQYF
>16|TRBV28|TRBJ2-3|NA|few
TGTGCCAGCAGTTTAAGAAACGGGAGAAAGGCGGATACGCAGTATTTT
CASSLRNGRKADTQYF
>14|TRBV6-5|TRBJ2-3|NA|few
TGTGCCAGCAGTTACCGGGGGAGCGCAGATACGCAGTATTTT
CASSYRGSADTQYF
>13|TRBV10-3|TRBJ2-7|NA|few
TGTGCCATCAGTGGAAGAAACTCCTACGAGCAGTACTTC
CAISGRNSYEQYF
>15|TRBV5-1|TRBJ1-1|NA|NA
TGCGCCAGCAGCTTGGGCGGTACTACGGGCACTGAAGCTTTCTTT
CASSLGGTTGTEAFF
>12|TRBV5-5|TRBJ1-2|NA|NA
TGTGCCAGCAGCTTCGGAGTAAATGGCTACACCTTC
CASSFGVNGYTF
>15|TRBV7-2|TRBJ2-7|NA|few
TGTGCCAGCAGCTTAGGCAGGGTGACGGACCACGAGCAGTACTTC
CASSLGRVTDHEQYF
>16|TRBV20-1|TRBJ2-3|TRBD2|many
TGCAGTGCCCCCCGGCCTAGCGGGGACACTGTAGATACGCAGTATTTT
CSAPRPSGDTVDTQYF
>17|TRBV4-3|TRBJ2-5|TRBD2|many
TGCGCCAGCAGCCAAGATTGGGGACTAGCGACCCAAGAGACCCAGTACTTC
CASSQDWGLATQETQYF
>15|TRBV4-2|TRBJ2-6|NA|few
TGTGCCAGCAGCCAATGGGACTCTGGGGCCAACGTCCTGACTTTC
CASSQWDSGANVLTF
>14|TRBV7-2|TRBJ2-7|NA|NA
TGTGCCAGCAGCTTTGGGGGAGGTCGGGTCGAGCAGTACTTC
CASSFGGGRVEQYF
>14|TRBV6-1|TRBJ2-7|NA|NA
TGTGCCAGCAAAGGGACGGACTACTCCTACGAGCAGTACTTC
CASKGTDYSYEQYF
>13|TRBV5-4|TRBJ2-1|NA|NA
TGTGCCAGCAGCTTGATGGGGGCCAATGAGCAGTTCTTC
CASSLMGANEQFF
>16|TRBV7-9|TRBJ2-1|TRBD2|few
TGTGCCAGCAGCTTAATTAGCGGGAGGGCCTTGGATGAGCAGTTCTTC
CASSLISGRALDEQFF
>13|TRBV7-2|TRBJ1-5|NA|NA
TGTGCCAGCAGCTTAGAAGTTTCTCAGCCCCAGCATTTT
CASSLEVSQPQHF
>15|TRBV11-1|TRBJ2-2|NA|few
TGTGCCAGCAGCCGGCGGCGAGCGGGCACCGGGGAGCTGTTTTTT
CASSRRRAGTGELFF
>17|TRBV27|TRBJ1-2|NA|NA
TGTGCCAGCAGTTTATCGAGGACGGGGGGCGCATTGGGTGGCTACACCTTC
CASSLSRTGGALGGYTF